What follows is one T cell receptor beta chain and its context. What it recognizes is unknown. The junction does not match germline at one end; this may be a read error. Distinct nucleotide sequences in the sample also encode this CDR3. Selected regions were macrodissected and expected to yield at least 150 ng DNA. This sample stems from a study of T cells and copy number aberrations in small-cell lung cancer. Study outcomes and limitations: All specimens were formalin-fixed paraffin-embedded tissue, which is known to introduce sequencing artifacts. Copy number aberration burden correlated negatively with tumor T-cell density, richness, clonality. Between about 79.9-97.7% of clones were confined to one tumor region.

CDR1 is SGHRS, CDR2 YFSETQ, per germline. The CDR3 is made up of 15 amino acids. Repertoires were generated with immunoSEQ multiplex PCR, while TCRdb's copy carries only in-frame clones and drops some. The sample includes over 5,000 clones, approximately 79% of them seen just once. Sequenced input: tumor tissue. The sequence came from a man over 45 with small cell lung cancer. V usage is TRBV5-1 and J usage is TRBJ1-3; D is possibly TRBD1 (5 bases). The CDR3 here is CASTRGDFSGNTIYF. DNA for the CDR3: TGTGCCAGCACCCGAGGGGATTTCTCTGGAAACACCATATATTTT.